The next 17 T cell receptor beta chains were all read from a single sample in a study of T cells in Graves' hyperthyroidism and ophthalmopathy. The CDR3 regions of TCR beta were amplified from RNA transcripts. HTBI primers drove first-round RT-PCR of the TCR CDR3. Via MiXCR, TCRdb re-called the multiplex PCR reads, giving one row per CDR3 protein. The sample consists of roughly 580,000 distinct CDR3 sequences, 11% to 15% of them appearing once. The sample comprised blood. These receptors originate from a woman aged 30 to 39 with Graves' hyperthyroidism that later progressed to Graves' ophthalmopathy.

The rearrangement uses TRBV5-1 and TRBJ2-2, with 8 positions matching TRBD1. Germline values: CDR1 SGHRS, CDR2 YFSETQ. This CDR3 contains 16 residues. Trimming at V came to 5 bases and at J to 3 bases, leaving 9 bases not matched to a gene. In DNA, the CDR3 is TGCGCCAGCAGGGGACAGGTTTCGTCGTACACCGGGGAGCTGTTTTTT. Amino acids: CASRGQVSSYTGELFF.

This clonotype appeared many times. The chain employs TRBV7-9 and TRBJ1-1; D is unresolved. Germline V lookup: CDR1 SEHNR, CDR2 FQNEAQ (reference sequence). The CDR3 sequence is 14 residues long. V was clipped by 5 bases and J by 4 bases, with 14 bases between them. CDR3 region: CASSRHLPGTEAFF. In DNA, the CDR3 is TGTGCCAGCAGCCGACACCTCCCCGGCACTGAAGCTTTCTTT.

The sample holds a few counts of this clonotype. The chain has TRBV5-1 and TRBJ2-7, with 9 bases fitting TRBD2. This CDR3 has 15 residues. The V segment lost 0 bases and the J segment 4 bases; nucleotides outside the gene matches: 5. Germline CDR1 reads SGHRS; CDR2 reads YFSETQ. The chain's CDR3 is CASSLEAGGLYEQYF. The CDR3, as DNA: TGCGCCAGCAGCTTGGAAGCGGGAGGATTATACGAGCAGTACTTC.

The sample holds a few counts of this clonotype. The rearrangement uses TRBV5-1 and TRBJ1-4; the D gene is possibly TRBD1 (5 bases). The CDR3 extends over 16 amino acids. The V gene's germline CDR1 is SGHRS and CDR2 YFSETQ. The V end was cut by 2 bases, the J end by 3 bases, with 14 bases between. Written as DNA, the CDR3 is TGCGCCAGCAGCTTCCGGGGCCCCTTGTCTAATGAAAAACTGTTTTTT. This gives the protein CASSFRGPLSNEKLFF.

Ten or more counts support this clonotype. This chain connects TRBV29-1 to TRBJ2-3; D call uncertain. Germline CDR1 reads SQVTM; CDR2 reads ANQGSEA. V was trimmed by 6 bases and J by 6 bases, leaving 16 bases between them. The CDR3 totals 13 residues. The CDR3 protein is CSVGRRLEDTQYF. As DNA, the CDR3 is TGCAGCGTAGGCAGGCGACTGGAGGATACGCAGTATTTT.

This clonotype was seen many times. This chain uses TRBV2 with TRBJ1-5; D gene ambiguous. CDR3 length equals 13 residues. Between the trimmed V and J ends, which lost 8 bases and 1 base, there was a span of 9 bases. Germline V gene lookup returns CDR1 SNHLY and CDR2 FYNNEI. This CDR3 reads CASRIQSNQPQHF. CDR3 sequence (DNA): TGTGCCAGCCGGATACAGAGCAATCAGCCCCAGCATTTT.

This rearrangement joins TRBV20-1 to TRBJ2-3; a possible D gene is TRBD1 (7 bases). The germline V gene has CDR1 DFQATT and CDR2 SNEGSKA (reference sequence). The CDR3 consists of 13 residues. V lost 7 bases and J lost 2, with 13 bases in between. Here the CDR3 DNA reads TGCAGTGTCGGGGGACAGATCACAGATACGCAGTATTTT. Protein: CSVGGQITDTQYF.

The sample holds many counts of this clonotype. The V and J genes are TRBV7-2 and TRBJ1-2, with a possible D match to TRBD1 (6 bases). This CDR3 spans 13 amino acids. CDR1 is SGHTA, CDR2 FQGNSA, per germline. V lost 5 bases to trimming and J lost 4 bases, with 11 bases between them. The CDR3 sequence: CASSNDRSYGYTF. As DNA, the CDR3 is TGTGCCAGCAGCAACGACAGGTCCTATGGCTACACCTTC.

The sample holds a few counts of this clonotype. The chain links TRBV28 to TRBJ2-2; D possibly corresponds to TRBD1 (6 bases). The CDR3 is made up of 14 amino acids. Trimming pared 11 bases from V and 4 bases from J, leaving 17 bases between. Germline CDR1 and CDR2: MDHEN and SYDVKM. This chain's CDR3 is CALRAGVSTGELFF. CDR3 sequence (DNA): TGTGCCTTGCGGGCAGGGGTGAGCACCGGGGAGCTGTTTTTT.

This clonotype was found many times. The J gene is TRBJ2-3, the V gene TRBV11-2; no firm D call. Germline V CDR1 and CDR2: SGHAT, FQNNGV. Trimming left V 1 base short and J 2 bases short, with 7 bases between. The length of the CDR3 is 14 residues. CDR3 nucleotide sequence: TGTGCCAGCAGCTTAGGTTTGGACACAGATACGCAGTATTTT. Protein: CASSLGLDTDTQYF. The entire variable domain, with the rest obtained from reference TRBV11-2 and TRBJ2-3, is as follows: EAGVAQSPRYKIIEKRQSVAFWCNPISGHATLYWYQQILGQGPKLLIQFQNNGVVDDSQLPKDRFSAERLKGVDSTLKIQPAKLEDSAVYLCASSLGLDTDTQYFGPGTRLTVL.

The CDR3 reads CASNGRGRGGELFF. Written as DNA, the CDR3 is TGTGCCAGTAATGGCAGGGGGAGGGGCGGGGAGCTGTTTTTT. The rearrangement links TRBV19 to TRBJ2-2; either TRBD1 or TRBD2 may supply D (7 bases each). V lost 7 bases and J lost 7, with 16 bases in between. The CDR3 is made up of 14 amino acids. CDR1 is LNHDA, CDR2 SQIVND, per germline (reference sequence).

This clonotype turned up a few times. V gene TRBV7-2 combines with J gene TRBJ2-1, with 8 bases fitting TRBD2. V was clipped by 1 base and J by 3 bases; unmatched bases: 2. Germline V gene data show CDR1 as SGHTA and CDR2 as FQGNSA. This CDR3 spans 15 amino acids. CDR3 region: CASSLVGTSYNEQFF. The CDR3 DNA sequence: TGTGCCAGCAGCTTAGTAGGGACTAGCTACAATGAGCAGTTCTTC.

The chain recombines TRBV19 with TRBJ2-2; 11 positions agree with TRBD1. Trimming cost V 5 bases and J 3 bases; bases outside gene matches: 5. The CDR3 runs to 16 residues. CDR1 is LNHDA, CDR2 SQIVND, per germline (reference sequence). CDR3 sequence: CASSAWTGGDTGELFF. For the CDR3, the DNA is TGTGCCAGTAGTGCCTGGACAGGGGGCGACACCGGGGAGCTGTTTTTT.

Many counts were recorded for this clonotype. The CDR3, as DNA: TGTGCCAGCAGTCGACAGGGCAATGAGCAGTTCTTC. Amino acids: CASSRQGNEQFF. The V gene is TRBV3-1, the J gene TRBJ2-1, with TRBD1 matching 7 bases. The germline gives CDR1 LGHDT, CDR2 YNNKEL (reference sequence). The CDR3 runs to 12 residues. J lost 6 bases, V lost 6 bases, and 2 bases had no gene match.

Ten or more counts support this clonotype. The chain employs TRBV20-1 and TRBJ2-3, with 12 positions matching TRBD1. The V gene's germline CDR1 is DFQATT and CDR2 SNEGSKA (reference sequence). The CDR3 runs to 15 residues. V lost 3 bases and J lost 3; bases outside the gene matches: 4. The CDR3 DNA follows: TGCAGTGCTAGTCGGGACAGGGGGCCGACAGATACGCAGTATTTT. As protein: CSASRDRGPTDTQYF.

The table lists this clonotype with a few counts. This chain connects TRBV6-5 to TRBJ1-6, with 7 nucleotides matching TRBD1. This CDR3 has 16 residues. The germline V gene encodes CDR1 MNHEY and CDR2 SVGAGI. Losses at the gene ends were 1 base for V and 8 bases for J; bases not matched to a gene: 8. Here the CDR3 DNA reads TGTGCCAGCAGTTACTTACGGACAGGTCCGGATTCACCCCTCCACTTT. Translated, it gives CASSYLRTGPDSPLHF.

The rearrangement uses TRBV6-5 and TRBJ2-1, with TRBD2 matching 13 bases. Germline CDR1 MNHEY, CDR2 SVGAGI. The V gene end was trimmed by 0 bases and the J gene end by 9 bases; junction bases not matched to a gene: 8. The CDR3 runs to 17 residues. This CDR3 is CASSYSGGLAGASEQFF. The CDR3 nucleotides read TGTGCCAGCAGTTACTCGGGAGGACTAGCGGGAGCTAGTGAGCAGTTCTTC.